This entry is about one T cell receptor (beta chain). Its target is not known. The table came from immunoSEQ multiplex PCR; TCRdb's copy has only in-frame clones and leaves some out. The top ten hold around 2% of the sample, which has approximately 45,000 clones, about 92% seen once. The data belong to a study of a mutant IDH1 vaccine in newly diagnosed glioma. Study background: Commencement of vaccination occurred 4-6 weeks following radiotherapy alone, or concurrently with temozolomide cycles.

Germline CDR1 is SGHDN and CDR2 is FVKESK. V gave up 6 bases and J gave up 6 bases, with 23 bases separating them. There are 17 residues in the CDR3. Time point: week 35, safety follow-up. Topical imiquimod accompanied each vaccine dose, which consisted of 300 ug of mutant IDH1 20-mer peptide. Weeks 1, 3, 5, 7, 11, 15, 19 and 23 were when patients received their eight vaccinations. This chain joins TRBV14 and TRBJ1-4; D not certain. The source material was PBMCs, sampled from a glioma patient whose treatment included an IDH1 peptide vaccine. The clonotype originates from a man aged 50-60 years with glioma. The CDR3: CASRTKIERCCHEKLFF. Written as DNA, the CDR3 is TGTGCCAGCAGAACGAAAATCGAGAGGTGCTGTCATGAAAAACTGTTTTTT.